The text below deals with one T cell receptor (beta chain). The protocol was immunoSEQ multiplex PCR, while the TCRdb copy is restricted to in-frame clones and leaves out a portion. This table has more than 75,000 clones, more than 80% appearing once. The length of the CDR3 is 13 residues. Germline CDR1 reads SGHRS; CDR2 reads YFSETQ. Trimming took off 4 bases at V and 9 bases at J, with 16 bases between the two ends. This sample was taken from a study of OX40 agonist ivuxolimab in advanced cancers. As for the study in general: Patients were given ivuxolimab, an antibody that agonizes OX40 (CD134).

The sample in question was CD4+ or CD8+ T cells sorted from blood, obtained in a trial of the OX40 agonist ivuxolimab. The sequence derives from an adult with an advanced solid tumor such as melanoma, head and neck, liver or kidney cancer. The chain couples TRBV5-1 to TRBJ1-2; maybe TRBD1 (5 bases). This CDR3 is CASSPRTGMSYTF. The CDR3, as DNA: TGCGCCAGCAGCCCACGTACAGGAATGAGCTACACCTTC.